Listed here are 10 T cell receptor beta chains from one sample, sequenced in a study of CD8 T cells in Susac syndrome (dated 2019 in TCRdb). Library generation was performed with the immunoSEQ multiplex PCR assay. RNA was extracted using the RNeasy kit, and about 0.45 to 1 ug of the RNA was reverse transcribed with random hexamers. TCRdb applied fastp at Q25 and MiXCR to the public reads, then kept only in-frame beta chains. Rows merge per CDR3 protein into single entries with the most common DNA and genes. This sample is represented by roughly 200,000 distinct CDR3 sequences; around 94% of them were singletons. The ten largest make up 0.095% to 0.13% of the sample. Sequencing was carried out using CD4+ T cells from PBMCs. These receptors all come from a human donor with Susac syndrome.

The chain recombines TRBV6-5 with TRBJ2-7; D remains unclear. Germline CDR1 reads MNHEY; CDR2 reads SVGAGI. The CDR3 consists of 9 residues. Trimming pared 10 bases from V and 7 bases from J, leaving 8 bases between. The chain's CDR3 is CATPKEQYF. DNA of the CDR3: TGTGCCACCCCTAAGGAGCAGTACTTC.

The V gene is TRBV3-1, the J gene TRBJ1-6; D unresolved. V was clipped by 1 base and J by 4 bases, with 11 bases between them. Germline CDR1 LGHDT, CDR2 YNNKEL (reference sequence). This CDR3 is built from 16 residues. In DNA, the CDR3 is TGTGCCAGCAGCCAAGGGTTGAAGAATTATAATTCACCCCTCCACTTT. Its protein product is CASSQGLKNYNSPLHF.

This clonotype was seen a single time. This sequence joins TRBV9 and TRBJ2-3; no reliable D call. The germline V gene encodes CDR1 SGDLS and CDR2 YYNGEE. The CDR3 consists of 14 residues. The V end lost 4 bases, the J end lost 1 base, and 10 bases lay between the germline ends. DNA for the CDR3: TGTGCCAGCAGCCCACGGAGTCGCACAGATACGCAGTATTTT. Protein sequence: CASSPRSRTDTQYF.

In DNA, the CDR3 is TGTGCCAGCAGCTTAGAGTGGCAGACCTACGAGCAGTACTTC. Translating gives CASSLEWQTYEQYF. V and J are TRBV7-2 and TRBJ2-7; D is uncertain. V lost 1 base to trimming and J lost 2 bases, with 9 bases between them. The CDR3 is 14 residues long. CDR1 and CDR2 (germline): SGHTA, FQGNSA.

CDR3 in amino acids: CSVEAGNYGYTF. The CDR3 nucleotides read TGCAGCGTTGAAGCAGGGAACTATGGCTACACCTTC. The chain uses TRBV29-1 and TRBJ1-2, with D possibly being TRBD1 (5 bases). The germline gives CDR1 SQVTM, CDR2 ANQGSEA. V was trimmed by 1 base and J by 2 bases, leaving 5 bases between them. This CDR3 is 12 amino acids long.

In this sample, this clonotype turned up once. This chain links TRBV5-4 with TRBJ2-1; TRBD2 might be the D (7 bases). CDR1 SGHNT and CDR2 YYREEE come from the germline V gene (reference sequence). The V and J ends lost 4 bases and 3 bases respectively, with 14 bases between them. CDR3 length: 15 amino acids. The CDR3 DNA sequence: TGTGCCAGCAGCCCGGAGGGGGGGTTCTACAATGAGCAGTTCTTC. It yields the protein CASSPEGGFYNEQFF.

This clonotype was seen a single time. The chain combines TRBV5-4 with TRBJ1-2; D may be TRBD1 (5 bases). CDR1 and CDR2 from the germline V gene are SGHNT and YYREEE (reference sequence). This CDR3 spans 14 amino acids. Trimming removed 1 base at V and 8 bases at J, with 15 bases between. Written as DNA, the CDR3 is TGTGCCAGCAGCTTGACAGGACCCGATGGAGGCTACACCTTC. Protein: CASSLTGPDGGYTF.

Comments on this clonotype: Mismatch with germline at one junction end may stem from a read error. This chain uses TRBV20-1 with TRBJ2-7; D gene unclear. CDR3 length equals 13 residues. Germline V gives CDR1 DFQATT, CDR2 SNEGSKA (reference sequence). This chain's CDR3 is CSARDPIMSHSHF. CDR3 nucleotides: TGCAGTGCTAGAGACCCGATCATGTCCCATTCGCACTTC.

CDR3 loop: CAWTEYRDTEAFF. The DNA of the CDR3 is TGTGCCTGGACTGAATACAGGGACACTGAAGCTTTCTTT. The gene calls are TRBV30 and TRBJ1-1, with D possibly being TRBD1 (6 bases). This CDR3 comprises 13 residues. Germline V gene sequence: CDR1 GTSNPN, CDR2 SVGIG (reference sequence). Trimming removed 4 bases at V and 3 bases at J, with 12 bases between.

The chain combines TRBV4-1 with TRBJ2-1; a weak D match, TRBD1 (5 bases). The ends were cut back, 2 bases at V and 4 bases at J, with 6 bases in the middle. The V gene's germline CDR1 is MGHRA and CDR2 YSYEKL. CDR3 size: 13 residues. CDR3 nucleotides: TGCGCCAGCAGCCAACAGGGATACAATGAGCAGTTCTTC. Its protein is CASSQQGYNEQFF.